This passage covers 5 T cell receptor beta chains from one sample sequenced in a study of blood T cell repertoires in COVID-19. Profiling relied on immunoSEQ multiplex PCR, and the TCRdb table lists in-frame clones only, not all of them. Of 300,000 or so clones detected, 85% to 90% appear once; the ten largest clones hold less than 3%. Material for sequencing was peripheral blood. Every receptor here comes from a woman aged 25 to 39 with COVID-19, enrolled during active disease.

The rearrangement uses TRBV3-1 (or the pseudogene TRBV3-2) and TRBJ1-1; TRBD1 agrees at 7 bases. The J segment lost 4 bases and the V segment lost 2 bases, leaving 7 bases of the junction unmatched. Germline loops: CDR1 LGHDT, CDR2 YNNKEL (reference sequence). The CDR3 totals 15 residues. The DNA of the CDR3 is TGTGCCAGCAGCCAACACCCTACAGGGGCCACTGAAGCTTTCTTT. Translated, it gives CASSQHPTGATEAFF.

This chain connects TRBV3-1 (or the pseudogene TRBV3-2) to TRBJ2-5; 15 nucleotides align to TRBD2. Germline lookup yields CDR1 LGHDT and CDR2 YNNKEL (reference sequence). V lost 4 bases to trimming and J lost 4 bases; unmatched junction nucleotides: 4. The CDR3 consists of 16 residues. CDR3 sequence reads: CASSRRTSGRGETQYF. CDR3 nucleotides: TGTGCCAGCAGCCGCAGGACTAGCGGGAGGGGAGAGACCCAGTACTTC.

The chain is built from TRBV11-2 and TRBJ2-7, with D tentatively TRBD2 (5 bases). Germline CDR1 SGHAT, CDR2 FQNNGV. CDR3 size: 14 residues. Between the trimmed V and J ends, which lost 5 bases and 3 bases, there was a span of 14 bases. The CDR3 protein is CASSQSAENYEQYF. The CDR3 DNA reads TGTGCCAGCAGCCAGTCAGCGGAAAACTACGAGCAGTACTTC.

The genes are TRBV29-1 and TRBJ1-4; TRBD1 agrees at 7 bases. CDR1 is SQVTM and CDR2 is ANQGSEA in the germline V gene. V gave up 4 bases and J gave up 3 bases; unmatched junction bases: 2. The CDR3 sequence is 13 residues long. CDR3 nucleotide sequence: TGCAGCGTTGCCGGGACAGCTAATGAAAAACTGTTTTTT. Protein sequence: CSVAGTANEKLFF.

The CDR3 DNA reads as TGCGCCAGCAGGCCTACTAGCGGGAGAGGCAATGAGCAGTTCTTC. As protein: CASRPTSGRGNEQFF. The rearrangement joins TRBV10-2 to TRBJ2-1; 11 bases map to TRBD2. The CDR3 runs to 15 residues. V was clipped by 6 bases and J by 6 bases; unmatched bases: 7. Germline CDR1 is WSHSY and CDR2 is SAAADI.